The present entry profiles one T cell receptor (beta chain) with its context. The antigen is unknown. The assay was immunoSEQ multiplex PCR, and TCRdb's table has in-frame clones only and misses some. The sample yields approximately 80,000 clones, 90% to 97% seen once. This specimen comes from a study of T cell clonotyping in hematopoietic cell transplantation. Study summary: Cytoreduction preceded collection of pretransplant recipient samples.

Study findings and constraints: Recipient TCR diversity dropped after transplant; expanded clonotypes rose from day 30 to 180. Broader posttransplant TCR repertoire diversity was predicted by graft donor and pretransplant recipient Inverse Simpson Index values.

Time point denoted: recipient sample about 28 days before transplant, after cytoreduction. Recipient blood drawn about 28 days pretransplant and days 30, 100, 180 after. Per germline, CDR1 SQVTM and CDR2 ANQGSEA. V lost 6 bases, J lost 3 bases, and 5 bases lay in between. The CDR3 runs 11 residues. The chain is built from TRBV29-1 and TRBJ2-2; tentatively, D is TRBD2 (5 bases). The sequencing used peripheral blood mononuclear cells, collected before stem cell transplant. This clonotype originated in a woman aged 45 to 65 with acute myeloid leukemia. Some clones in this sample may be carry-over from other donors' samples. The CDR3 protein is CSVGDTGELFF. The CDR3 bases are TGCAGCGTCGGGGACACCGGGGAGCTGTTTTTT.